These 3 T cell receptor beta chains originate from one sample sequenced in a study of cytomegalovirus exposure and HLA in healthy donors. The PCR ran on 60 Vbeta and 13 Jbeta primers. The table came from immunoSEQ multiplex PCR; TCRdb's copy has only in-frame clones and leaves some out. The data contain about 180,000 clones, over 75% of them singletons. The sample was PBMCs. These receptors originate from a woman aged 30 to 39 in good health and CMV-seronegative.

V gene TRBV6-5 combines with J gene TRBJ1-1, with D unresolved. The CDR3 has 15 residues. The V end lost 2 bases, the J end lost 0 bases, and 10 bases lay between the germline ends. The germline gives CDR1 MNHEY, CDR2 SVGAGI. The CDR3 protein is CASSYQRLMNTEAFF. The CDR3 DNA sequence: TGTGCCAGCAGTTACCAGCGCCTAATGAACACTGAAGCTTTCTTT.

The chain links TRBV27 to TRBJ1-2; TRBD1 matches 9 bases. The CDR3 has 15 residues. Per the germline V gene, CDR1 is MNHEY and CDR2 is SMNVEV (reference sequence). V shed 4 bases, J shed 8 bases, and the junction held 11 bases outside the gene matches. CDR3 nucleotide sequence: TGTGCCAGCAGTTCCCCCACAGGGGGCAAATGGGGCTACACCTTC. It yields the protein CASSSPTGGKWGYTF.

This clone was seen more than once but under ten times. The chain joins TRBV4-3 to TRBJ1-4; 8 bases align to TRBD1. CDR1 is LGHNA and CDR2 is YSLEER in the germline V gene. The CDR3 totals 15 residues. The V segment lost 3 bases and the J segment 8 bases; nucleotides outside the gene matches: 8. The CDR3 DNA reads TGCGCCAGCAGCCAGGACGCGACAGGGGAGGAAAAACTGTTTTTT. This sequence encodes CASSQDATGEEKLFF.